This T cell receptor (beta chain) was identified in a study of blood T cell repertoires in COVID-19. Turning to the study itself: Acute-phase and convalescent COVID-19 samples originated in the United States, Italy and Spain. The analysed material was cDNA or gDNA that came from T cells, B-cell-depleted T cells, or PBMCs.

In the authors' workflow: Cell counts per sample came from amplifying reference gene primers. This table comes from immunoSEQ multiplex PCR, and its TCRdb copy is limited to in-frame clones, with some not included. The V and J calls and the clone size are those of that table, but D and trimming were determined from the DNA. The data contain about 190,000 clones, around four fifths of them singletons. The CDR3 has 15 amino acids. The germline V gene encodes CDR1 MNHEY and CDR2 SVGAGI. V was cut by 2 bases and J by 3 bases, with 11 bases left in between. This clone has a handful of counts. The gene calls are TRBV6-5 and TRBJ1-3; D is ambiguous. This clonotype originated in a woman aged 30 to 39 with acute or convalescent COVID-19. The specimen sequenced was peripheral blood. CDR3 protein: CASSYGARGGNTIYF. CDR3 bases: TGTGCCAGCAGTTACGGAGCACGGGGTGGAAACACCATATATTTT.